The 16 T cell receptor beta chains listed next were all sequenced from one sample in a study of blood T cell repertoires in COVID-19. Some clones are missing from TCRdb's copy, which holds only in-frame ones; the method was immunoSEQ multiplex PCR. The repertoire holds roughly 43,000 clones, with 69% as singletons. Material for sequencing was peripheral blood. These receptors were obtained from a man older than 75 with acute or convalescent COVID-19.

This chain links TRBV5-1 with TRBJ1-1, with D possibly matching TRBD1 (6 bases). CDR1 and CDR2 (germline): SGHRS, YFSETQ. The CDR3 is 14 residues long. Trimming pared 3 bases from V and 1 base from J, leaving 10 bases between. As DNA, the CDR3 is TGCGCCAGCAGCTGGAGGACAGAGAACACTGAAGCTTTCTTT. Protein sequence: CASSWRTENTEAFF.

The genes are TRBV11-3 and TRBJ2-7; TRBD1 aligns across 9 bases. V shed 5 bases and J 8 bases; nucleotides not matched to a gene: 7. The germline CDR1 and CDR2 sequences are SGHNT and YENEEA. CDR3 length: 13 amino acids. CDR3 DNA: TGTGCCAGCAGCCAAGGGACAGGGCTTCAGCAGTACTTC. Translated, it gives CASSQGTGLQQYF.

This chain uses TRBV29-1 with TRBJ1-2; D unclear. With 0 bases removed from V and 2 bases from J, the gap between germline ends came to 10 bases. The CDR3 spans 14 residues. The V gene's germline CDR1 is SQVTM and CDR2 ANQGSEA. The CDR3 DNA is TGCAGCGTTGAAGATTCGCCGGGAAACTATGGCTACACCTTC. It yields the protein CSVEDSPGNYGYTF.

This chain links TRBV6-5 with TRBJ1-2; D is ambiguous. CDR3 length equals 14 residues. Trimming took off 6 bases at V and 0 bases at J, with 11 bases between the two ends. The germline CDR1 and CDR2 sequences are MNHEY and SVGAGI. The CDR3 protein is CASSRVDSNYGYTF. CDR3 sequence (DNA): TGTGCCAGCAGCCGCGTAGATTCTAACTATGGCTACACCTTC.

This clone was seen a few times. The chain has TRBV6-5 and TRBJ2-7; D call uncertain. CDR3 size: 12 residues. Germline V lookup: CDR1 MNHEY, CDR2 SVGAGI. Trimming shortened V by 0 bases and J by 5 bases, and 5 bases separated the two germline ends. The DNA of the CDR3 is TGTGCCAGCAGTTACTCGAGAGACGAGCAGTACTTC. Protein: CASSYSRDEQYF.

J is TRBJ1-2 and V is TRBV3-1 (or the pseudogene TRBV3-2); 8 bases match TRBD1. This CDR3 contains 16 residues. The junction had 11 bases not matched to a gene; V was cut back by 4 bases and J by 4 bases. Germline V gives CDR1 LGHDT, CDR2 YNNKEL (reference sequence). The CDR3 DNA follows: TGTGCCAGCAGCCGGACTGGACAGGGTCGTTCCTATGGCTACACCTTC. This translates into CASSRTGQGRSYGYTF.

CDR3 amino acids: CAISEGSRREKLFF. In nucleotides, the CDR3 is TGTGCCATCAGTGAGGGCAGCCGGAGGGAAAAACTGTTTTTT. J is TRBJ1-4 and V is TRBV10-3; D not certain. Germline V gene data show CDR1 as ENHRY and CDR2 as SYGVKD. The CDR3 runs 14 residues. V lost 2 bases and J 8 bases, leaving 12 bases between the germline ends.

This clone was seen a handful of times. The V call is TRBV5-4, the J call TRBJ1-2; 7 bases map to TRBD1. This CDR3 comprises 15 residues. Germline V lookup: CDR1 SGHNT, CDR2 YYREEE (reference sequence). J lost 0 bases, V lost 4 bases, and 6 bases had no gene match. The CDR3, as DNA: TGTGCCAGCAGCATACAGGGGCCAGCTAACTATGGCTACACCTTC. Translation gives CASSIQGPANYGYTF.

CDR3 in amino acids: CASSLQGAEGNTIYF. In DNA, the CDR3 is TGCGCCAGCAGCTTACAGGGGGCTGAGGGAAACACCATATATTTT. The chain is built from TRBV5-1 and TRBJ1-3, with 9 bases identical to TRBD1. Germline V gene data show CDR1 as SGHRS and CDR2 as YFSETQ. CDR3 length: 15 amino acids. With V trimmed by 2 bases and J by 4 bases, 4 bases remained unmatched.

This clone is medium-sized by share. CDR3 amino acids: CASSQDLFGLSRGSPLHF. CDR3 DNA: TGCGCCAGCAGCCAAGATCTTTTCGGATTAAGTCGGGGATCACCCCTCCACTTT. This chain connects TRBV4-1 to TRBJ1-6, with D unclear. The germline V gene has CDR1 MGHRA and CDR2 YSYEKL. With 0 bases removed from V and 10 bases from J, the gap between germline ends came to 22 bases. The CDR3 contains 18 residues.

This clone was found once. This chain links TRBV7-8 with TRBJ1-5, with a possible D match to TRBD1 (5 bases). This CDR3 has 13 amino acids. Germline V gene lookup returns CDR1 SGHVS and CDR2 FQNEAQ. V lost 7 bases, J lost 2 bases, and 9 bases lay in between. The CDR3 region is CASTWGGNQPQHF. DNA for the CDR3: TGTGCCAGCACCTGGGGCGGCAATCAGCCCCAGCATTTT.

J is TRBJ2-7 and V is TRBV29-1; possibly TRBD1 for D (5 bases). The V gene lost 4 bases and the J gene lost 3 bases, with 13 bases spanning the gap. The CDR3 has 13 residues. Germline V gene lookup returns CDR1 SQVTM and CDR2 ANQGSEA. CDR3 sequence reads: CSVGQSLLYEQYF. CDR3 nucleotides: TGCAGCGTTGGACAGTCTCTTCTCTACGAGCAGTACTTC.

This clone showed up just once. The V call is TRBV9, the J call TRBJ2-3, with TRBD2 matching 7 bases. V lost 1 base, J lost 4 bases, and 3 bases stayed unmatched. The CDR3 consists of 14 residues. The germline V gene encodes CDR1 SGDLS and CDR2 YYNGEE. This chain's CDR3 is CASSVSGNPDTQYF. The CDR3 DNA follows: TGTGCCAGCAGCGTAAGCGGGAACCCAGATACGCAGTATTTT.

This clone has just one count. The chain recombines TRBV4-1 with TRBJ1-5; D perhaps matches TRBD1 (5 bases). Germline values: CDR1 MGHRA, CDR2 YSYEKL. V was cut by 0 bases and J by 7 bases, with 13 bases left in between. The CDR3 length is 15 residues. The CDR3 DNA reads TGCGCCAGCAGCCAAGATCAACGGGGGAACCAGCCCCAGCATTTT. Translated, it gives CASSQDQRGNQPQHF.

The chain recombines TRBV27 with TRBJ2-5; the D gene is possibly TRBD1 (5 bases). The CDR3 runs to 15 residues. Germline CDR1 MNHEY, CDR2 SMNVEV (reference sequence). V was clipped by 0 bases and J by 0 bases, with 8 bases between them. The CDR3, as DNA: TGTGCCAGCAGTTTATCCCCGACAGACCAAGAGACCCAGTACTTC. It specifies CASSLSPTDQETQYF.

V is TRBV3-1 (or the pseudogene TRBV3-2) and J is TRBJ2-2; possible D gene TRBD1, 5 bases. Germline CDR1 reads LGHDT; CDR2 reads YNNKEL (reference sequence). The CDR3 has 15 residues. V was trimmed by 2 bases and J by 1 base, leaving 8 bases between them. The CDR3 DNA follows: TGTGCCAGCAGCCAAAGGCAGGGGAACACCGGGGAGCTGTTTTTT. Translating it yields CASSQRQGNTGELFF.